What follows are 13 T cell receptor beta chains derived from one specimen sequenced in a study of identical twins. MiXCR, applied by TCRdb to the 5' RACE reads, yields one record per CDR3 protein. The data show approximately 700,000 distinct CDR3 sequences, about 20% seen once. This same sample was also taken into another study, of T cells expressing NK-cell markers.

The specimen was PBMCs. Source of these receptors: a woman aged 18-29 years in good health.

The chain carries TRBV27 and TRBJ2-7; maybe TRBD1 (5 bases). The CDR3 has 15 residues. Germline V lookup: CDR1 MNHEY, CDR2 SMNVEV (reference sequence). V lost 2 bases and J lost 4, with 15 bases in between. In DNA form, the CDR3 reads TGTGCCAGCAGTTTAAGTGGGGTAGGGGCTTACGAGCAGTACTTC. Its translation is CASSLSGVGAYEQYF.

The chain joins TRBV12-3 or TRBV12-4 to TRBJ2-7; a possible D gene is TRBD2 (5 bases). The CDR3 is 11 amino acids. Trimming removed 6 bases from V and 5 bases from J, with 8 bases in between. The CDR3 reads CASRRAHEQYF. CDR3 coding DNA: TGTGCCAGCAGGAGGGCCCACGAGCAGTACTTC.

In this sample, this clonotype turned up many times. The V and J genes are TRBV5-6 and TRBJ2-5; D gene unclear. Germline V gene sequence: CDR1 SGHDT, CDR2 YYEEEE. The V gene lost 1 base and the J gene lost 5 bases, with 9 bases spanning the gap. This CDR3 is 13 amino acids long. The CDR3 sequence: CASSLRNGETQYF. The CDR3 bases are TGTGCCAGCAGCTTGAGAAATGGGGAGACCCAGTACTTC.

The CDR3: CSAKTSGAAYEQYF. As DNA, the CDR3 is TGCAGTGCTAAAACTAGCGGGGCCGCCTACGAGCAGTACTTC. The rearrangement uses TRBV20-1 and TRBJ2-7; 10 bases are a match to TRBD2. This CDR3 comprises 14 residues. Germline V CDR1 and CDR2: DFQATT, SNEGSKA (reference sequence). The trim removed 4 bases at V and 2 bases at J, leaving 5 bases unmatched.

Only a few counts were recorded for this clonotype. The gene calls are TRBV5-1 and TRBJ2-6, with TRBD2 identical over 9 bases. This CDR3 has 18 residues. In germline, CDR1 is SGHRS, CDR2 YFSETQ. Germline trimming cut 0 bases from V and 0 bases from J; bases unmatched to any gene: 4. The CDR3 bases are TGCGCCAGCAGCTTGGTACTAGCGGGCTACTCTGGGGCCAACGTCCTGACTTTC. It codes for CASSLVLAGYSGANVLTF. The full variable domain, with the rest looked up from reference TRBV5-1 and TRBJ2-6, is KAGVTQTPRYLIKTRGQQVTLSCSPISGHRSVSWYQQTPGQGLQFLFEYFSETQRNKGNFPGRFSGRQFSNSRSEMNVSTLELGDSALYLCASSLVLAGYSGANVLTFGAGSRLTVL.

This clonotype was recorded a few times. This chain links TRBV19 with TRBJ1-1, with 11 positions matching TRBD1. V lost 5 bases, J lost 4 bases, and 6 bases stayed unmatched. The CDR3 runs to 15 residues. Germline lookup yields CDR1 LNHDA and CDR2 SQIVND (reference sequence). The CDR3 is CASSFLGQGATEAFF. CDR3 coding DNA: TGTGCCAGTAGTTTTCTCGGACAGGGGGCCACTGAAGCTTTCTTT.

This clonotype was counted a few times. This chain links TRBV12-3 or TRBV12-4 with TRBJ2-5; D may correspond to TRBD1 or TRBD2 (5 bases each). V was clipped by 4 bases and J by 5 bases, with 8 bases between them. The length of the CDR3 is 12 residues. The CDR3 spells CASSSWGETQYF. CDR3 DNA sequence: TGTGCCAGCAGTTCTTGGGGGGAGACCCAGTACTTC.

This chain's CDR3 is CASSYSKWPGANVLTF. CDR3 in DNA: TGTGCCAGCAGTTACTCGAAGTGGCCTGGGGCCAACGTCCTGACTTTC. The chain has TRBV6-5 and TRBJ2-6; D ambiguous. V was shortened by 0 bases and J by 2 bases, with 8 bases between the two germline ends. Germline CDR1 MNHEY, CDR2 SVGAGI. The CDR3 length is 16 residues.

The chain is built from TRBV12-3 or TRBV12-4 and TRBJ1-5; D unclear. The CDR3 is 14 residues long. Trimming cost V 1 base and J 1 base, with 5 bases left between them. The DNA for the CDR3 is TGTGCCAGCAGTTTAGATCGGAGCAATCAGCCCCAGCATTTT. Translated: CASSLDRSNQPQHF.

The genes are TRBV12-3 or TRBV12-4 and TRBJ1-1; TRBD1 might be the D (5 bases). The CDR3 sequence is 12 residues long. V was clipped by 4 bases and J by 11 bases, with 14 bases between them. In DNA form, the CDR3 reads TGTGCCAGCAGTTACTCAGGGAGCAGGGCTTTCTTT. It translates to CASSYSGSRAFF.

This clonotype occurred a few times. The chain is built from TRBV6-5 and TRBJ2-1; 11 bases map to TRBD2. Trimming at V came to 0 bases and at J to 10 bases, leaving 8 bases not matched to a gene. The CDR3 runs 16 residues. In germline, CDR1 is MNHEY, CDR2 SVGAGI. In DNA, the CDR3 is TGTGCCAGCAGTTACTCCGCAATAGCGGGAGGGCGCGAGCAGTTCTTC. It codes for CASSYSAIAGGREQFF.

This clonotype was detected many times. The V call is TRBV12-3 or TRBV12-4, the J call TRBJ1-4, with D hard to call. Trimming left V 5 bases short and J 0 bases short, with 7 bases between. This CDR3 comprises 14 residues. As DNA, the CDR3 is TGTGCCAGCAGTCCCTTTGCAACTAATGAAAAACTGTTTTTT. This encodes CASSPFATNEKLFF.

The chain has TRBV14 and TRBJ2-1; unclear D gene. The V gene lost 6 bases and the J gene lost 6 bases, with 12 bases spanning the gap. Germline-derived CDR1 and CDR2 are SGHDN and FVKESK. The length of the CDR3 is 13 residues. The CDR3 DNA follows: TGTGCCAGCAGGGCTGGGCTAGTCAATGAGCAGTTCTTC. Amino acids: CASRAGLVNEQFF.